This paragraph reports one T cell receptor beta chain. Many counts were recorded for this clone. The antigen this receptor binds is unknown. Base qualities are missing; no much larger clone stands one base away. The entire amount of isolated RNA was reverse transcribed using the High Capacity cDNA Reverse Transcription Kit, so the sequenced TCRB transcripts were expressed ones. Naive, central memory and regulatory T cell samples underwent deep immunoSEQ sequencing, averaging around 3.6 million total reads per sample. After sorted cells were lysed in RLT buffer, RNA was extracted with DNase-treated RNeasy Micro or Mini kits, with the choice depending on cell number. To prevent cross-contamination, each cell subset was processed individually, whereas patient and healthy donor samples were processed jointly. The immunoSEQ multiplex PCR was used to amplify TCRB sequences from cDNA, yielding 87-bp fragments that span the CDR3 region. Amplicons were sequenced on the Illumina HiSeq platform. The study's processing was this. PCR bias was computationally corrected using synthetic template baselines, reads within Hamming distance 2 were collapsed, and singletons that could not be merged were discarded. By aligning reads against IMGT, V, D and J genes, CDR3 length, and insertions or deletions at six rearrangement sites were assigned. Within each subset, clonotype counts were normalized to sorted cell number, after which true diversity and Gini coefficients were computed with the tcR R package. The overlap coefficient, calculated on TCRB nucleotide sequences, was used to measure repertoire sharing. As a proxy for the pre-selection repertoire, out-of-frame TCRB sequences from naive cells were analyzed. TCRdb took over this immuneACCESS table, retaining in-frame rearrangements with V and J assigned. Such tables are incomplete; in checked studies, under half of the missing clones stem from an unresolved V gene, and the remainder is unexplained. The V and J calls and the clone size are those of that table, but D and trimming were determined from the DNA. The sample table shows 120,000 to 150,000 clones, and 8.5% to 12% are seen once. Jointly, the top ten make up under 1.5% of the sample.

Relative to germline, V is missing 2 bases and J is missing 0 bases, with 4 bases of the junction outside any gene match. The CDR3 contains 16 residues, cysteine and phenylalanine counted. The only DNA kept is the CDR3, 48 bases in frame from the first base. CDR1 SGHTA and CDR2 FQGNSA are derived from the germline V gene. The data were taken from a study of beta chain features in type 1 diabetes (dated by TCRdb to 2016 to 2019). Study-level background: Mean age, gender distribution, total cell number and subset yield did not differ between patients and healthy donors. The study compared TCRB repertoires of sorted circulating CD4+ T cell subsets between recently diagnosed type 1 diabetes patients and matched healthy donors. A total of about 100,000,000 sorted cells were examined across all samples, and RNA yield correlated strongly with the number of cells per subset. Whereas all 30 or so donors provided naive and central memory subsets, regulatory and stem cell-like memory subsets were isolated from just 8 patients and roughly eight healthy donors.

Results the study describes overall, beyond this receptor: In all four CD4+ subsets, TCRB CDR3 length was moderately but significantly shorter in type 1 diabetes patients. The naive, central memory and regulatory TCRB repertoires appeared to resemble one another more closely among patients than among healthy donors. Because cDNA was sequenced instead of genomic DNA, activated cells with high expression could be over-represented, although the groups did not differ in activation or CD3 levels. Shorter templates might be favored by PCR, yet because patient and control samples were amplified and corrected together, any such skew would affect both groups equally. Fewer insertions and more nucleotide deletions at VDJ recombination sites were observed in patients with type 1 diabetes, implying thymic rearrangement abnormalities. Because small numbers of individuals were included in the HLA sub-analyses, any influence of HLA type on TCRB rearrangement was left unresolved.

From each donor, a single peripheral blood sample of about 110 mL on average was drawn into heparinised tubes. A BD FACSAria II and a panel including CD45RO, CCR7, CD25, CD127, CD95 and CD27 were used to sort naive, central memory, regulatory and stem cell-like memory CD4+ T cells. Every sorted population had a purity above 95%. PBMCs were isolated right away by Lymphoprep density gradient centrifugation and were stained directly, without culture. Samples were stained and sorted in pairs, with one healthy donor and one patient per experiment, so that batch effects were minimized. The specimen sequenced was naive CD4+ T cells from blood. The sample's cell subset or site label, decoded: true naive CD4+ T cells. This TCR was recovered from a man in his late teens or twenties in good health. The chain joins TRBV7-2 to TRBJ2-1, with 7 central nucleotides matching TRBD1. The CDR3 sequence is CASSLPGQYSYNEQFF. The sequence in DNA is TGTGCCAGCAGCTTACCGGGACAGTACTCCTACAATGAGCAGTTCTTC.